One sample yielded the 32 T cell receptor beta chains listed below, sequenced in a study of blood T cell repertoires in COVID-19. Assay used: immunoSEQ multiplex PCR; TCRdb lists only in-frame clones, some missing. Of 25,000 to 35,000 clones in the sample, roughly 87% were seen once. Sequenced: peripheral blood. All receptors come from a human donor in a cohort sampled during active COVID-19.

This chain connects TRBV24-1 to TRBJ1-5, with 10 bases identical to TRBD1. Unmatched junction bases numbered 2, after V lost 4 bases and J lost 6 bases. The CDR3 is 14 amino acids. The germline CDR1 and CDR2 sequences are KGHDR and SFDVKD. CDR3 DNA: TGTGCCACCAGTGACTGGACAGGGGGTCAGCCCCAGCATTTT. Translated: CATSDWTGGQPQHF.

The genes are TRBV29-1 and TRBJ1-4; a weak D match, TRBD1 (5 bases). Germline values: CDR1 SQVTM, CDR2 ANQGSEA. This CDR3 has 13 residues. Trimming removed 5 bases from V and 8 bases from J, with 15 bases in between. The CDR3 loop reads CSVLRGGAEKLFF. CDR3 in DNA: TGCAGCGTTCTTAGGGGTGGTGCAGAAAAACTGTTTTTT. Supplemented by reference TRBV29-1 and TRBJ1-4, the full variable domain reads SAVISQKPSRDICQRGTSLTIQCQVDSQVTMMFWYRQQPGQSLTLIATANQGSEATYESGFVIDKFPISRPNLTFSTLTVSNMSPEDSSIYLCSVLRGGAEKLFFGSGTQLSVL.

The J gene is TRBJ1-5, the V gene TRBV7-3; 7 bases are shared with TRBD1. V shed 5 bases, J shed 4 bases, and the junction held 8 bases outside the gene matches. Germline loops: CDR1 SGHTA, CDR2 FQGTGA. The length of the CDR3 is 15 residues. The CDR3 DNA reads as TGTGCCAGCAGCGACAGGGAAATGACGAATCAGCCCCAGCATTTT. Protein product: CASSDREMTNQPQHF.

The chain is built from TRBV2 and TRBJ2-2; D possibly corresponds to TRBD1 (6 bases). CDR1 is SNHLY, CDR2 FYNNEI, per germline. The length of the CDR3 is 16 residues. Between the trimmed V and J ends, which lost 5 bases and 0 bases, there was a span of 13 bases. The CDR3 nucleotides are TGTGCCAGCAGTCCCAACGGGACATCGAACACCGGGGAGCTGTTTTTT. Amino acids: CASSPNGTSNTGELFF.

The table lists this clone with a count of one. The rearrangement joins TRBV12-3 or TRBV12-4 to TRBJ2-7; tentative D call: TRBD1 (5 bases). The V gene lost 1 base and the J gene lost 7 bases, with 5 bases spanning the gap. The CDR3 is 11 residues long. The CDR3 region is CASSLDREQYF. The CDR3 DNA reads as TGTGCCAGCAGTTTAGACAGGGAGCAGTACTTC.

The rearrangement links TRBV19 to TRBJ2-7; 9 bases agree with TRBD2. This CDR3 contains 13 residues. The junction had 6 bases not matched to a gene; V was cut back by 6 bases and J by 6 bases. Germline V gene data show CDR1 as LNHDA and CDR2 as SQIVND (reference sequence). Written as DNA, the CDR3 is TGTGCCAGTAGAAAGCGGGGGGCCGGCGAGCAGTACTTC. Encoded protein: CASRKRGAGEQYF.

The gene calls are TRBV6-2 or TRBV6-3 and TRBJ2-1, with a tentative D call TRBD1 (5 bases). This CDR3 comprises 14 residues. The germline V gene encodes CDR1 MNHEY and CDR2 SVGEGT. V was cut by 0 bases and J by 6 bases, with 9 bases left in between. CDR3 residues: CASSYSRQSNEQFF. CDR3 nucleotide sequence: TGTGCCAGCAGTTACTCCCGACAGTCCAATGAGCAGTTCTTC.

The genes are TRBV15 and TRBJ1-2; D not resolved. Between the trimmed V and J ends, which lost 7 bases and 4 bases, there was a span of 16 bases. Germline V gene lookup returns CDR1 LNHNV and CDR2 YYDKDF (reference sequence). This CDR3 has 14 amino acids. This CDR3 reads CATNPGEVTYGYTF. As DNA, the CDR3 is TGTGCCACCAACCCCGGGGAGGTCACCTATGGCTACACCTTC.

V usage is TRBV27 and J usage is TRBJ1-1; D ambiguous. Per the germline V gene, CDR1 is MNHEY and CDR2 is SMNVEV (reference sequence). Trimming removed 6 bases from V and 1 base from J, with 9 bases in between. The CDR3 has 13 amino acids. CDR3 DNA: TGTGCCAGCAGCCAAACAAGGAACACTGAAGCTTTCTTT. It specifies CASSQTRNTEAFF.

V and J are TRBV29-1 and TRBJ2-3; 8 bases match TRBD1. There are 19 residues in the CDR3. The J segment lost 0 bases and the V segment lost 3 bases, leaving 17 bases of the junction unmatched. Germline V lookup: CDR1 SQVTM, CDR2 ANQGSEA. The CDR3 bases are TGCAGCGTTGAGGGGGACAGGACGAAAATAGGCACTAGCACAGATACGCAGTATTTT. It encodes CSVEGDRTKIGTSTDTQYF.

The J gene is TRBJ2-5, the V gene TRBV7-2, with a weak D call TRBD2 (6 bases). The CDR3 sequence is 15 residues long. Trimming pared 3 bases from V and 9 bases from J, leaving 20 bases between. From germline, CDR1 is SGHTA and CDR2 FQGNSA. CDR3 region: CASSLGSGTARAQYF. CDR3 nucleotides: TGTGCCAGCAGCTTGGGTAGCGGCACGGCAAGGGCCCAGTACTTC.

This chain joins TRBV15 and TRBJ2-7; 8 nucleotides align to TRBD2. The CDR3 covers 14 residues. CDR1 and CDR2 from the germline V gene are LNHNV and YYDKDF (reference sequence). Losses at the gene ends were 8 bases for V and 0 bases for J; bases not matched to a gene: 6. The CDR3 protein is CATGRGGHSYEQYF. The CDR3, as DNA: TGTGCCACCGGCCGCGGGGGGCACTCCTACGAGCAGTACTTC.

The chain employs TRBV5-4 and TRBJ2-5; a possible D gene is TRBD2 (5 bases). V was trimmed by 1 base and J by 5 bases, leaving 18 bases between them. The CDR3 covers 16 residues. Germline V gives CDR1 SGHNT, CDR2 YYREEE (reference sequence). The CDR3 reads CASSLKRQVGEETQYF. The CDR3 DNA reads TGTGCCAGCAGCTTGAAACGCCAGGTTGGGGAGGAGACCCAGTACTTC. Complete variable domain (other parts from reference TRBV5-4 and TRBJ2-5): ETGVTQSPTHLIKTRGQQVTLRCSSQSGHNTVSWYQQALGQGPQFIFQYYREEENGRGNFPPRFSGLQFPNYSSELNVNALELDDSALYLCASSLKRQVGEETQYFGPGTRLLVL.

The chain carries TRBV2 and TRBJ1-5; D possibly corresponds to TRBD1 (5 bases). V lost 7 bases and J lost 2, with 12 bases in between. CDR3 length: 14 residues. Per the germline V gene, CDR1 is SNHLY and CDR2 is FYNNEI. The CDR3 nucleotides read TGTGCCAGCAAGTCAGGGTTGGGCAATCAGCCCCAGCATTTT. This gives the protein CASKSGLGNQPQHF.

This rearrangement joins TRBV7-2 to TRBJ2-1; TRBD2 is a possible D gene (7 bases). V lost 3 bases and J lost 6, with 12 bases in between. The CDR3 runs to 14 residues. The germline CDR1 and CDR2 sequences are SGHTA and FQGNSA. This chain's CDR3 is CASSFYREGNEQFF. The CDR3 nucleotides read TGTGCCAGCAGCTTTTACAGGGAGGGCAATGAGCAGTTCTTC.

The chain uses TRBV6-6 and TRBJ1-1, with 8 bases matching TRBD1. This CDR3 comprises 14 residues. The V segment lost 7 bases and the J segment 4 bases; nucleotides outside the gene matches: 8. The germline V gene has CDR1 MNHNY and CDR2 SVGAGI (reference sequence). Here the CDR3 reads CASTLQGVVTEAFF. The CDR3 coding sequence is TGTGCCAGCACCCTACAGGGGGTGGTCACTGAAGCTTTCTTT.

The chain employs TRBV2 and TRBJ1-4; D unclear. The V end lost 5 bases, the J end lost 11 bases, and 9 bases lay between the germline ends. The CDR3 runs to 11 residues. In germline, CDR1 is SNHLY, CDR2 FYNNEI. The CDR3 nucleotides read TGTGCCAGCAGTCTGAGTGATAAACTGTTTTTT. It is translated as CASSLSDKLFF.

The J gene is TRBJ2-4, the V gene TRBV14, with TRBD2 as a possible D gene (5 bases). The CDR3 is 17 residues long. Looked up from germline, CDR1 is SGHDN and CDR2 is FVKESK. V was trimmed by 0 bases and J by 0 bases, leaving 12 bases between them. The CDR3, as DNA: TGTGCCAGCAGCCAAGATGGGCACGGGGTAGCCAAAAACATTCAGTACTTC. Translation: CASSQDGHGVAKNIQYF.

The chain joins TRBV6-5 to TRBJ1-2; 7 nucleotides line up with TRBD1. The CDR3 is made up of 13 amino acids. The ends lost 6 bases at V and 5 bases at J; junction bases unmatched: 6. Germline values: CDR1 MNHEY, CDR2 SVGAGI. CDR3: CASRGDSYYGYTF. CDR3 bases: TGTGCCAGCAGGGGGGACAGTTATTATGGCTACACCTTC.

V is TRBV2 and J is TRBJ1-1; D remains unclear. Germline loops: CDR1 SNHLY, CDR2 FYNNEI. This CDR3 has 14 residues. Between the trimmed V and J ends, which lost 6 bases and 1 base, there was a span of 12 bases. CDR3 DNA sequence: TGTGCCAGCAGGAGAGGGTCCGAGAACACTGAAGCTTTCTTT. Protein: CASRRGSENTEAFF.

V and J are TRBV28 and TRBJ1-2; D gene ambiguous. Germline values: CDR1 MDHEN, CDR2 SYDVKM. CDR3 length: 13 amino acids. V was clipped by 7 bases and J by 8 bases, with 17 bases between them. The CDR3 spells CASTESVEDGYTF. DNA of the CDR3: TGTGCCAGCACCGAAAGCGTGGAGGACGGCTACACCTTC.

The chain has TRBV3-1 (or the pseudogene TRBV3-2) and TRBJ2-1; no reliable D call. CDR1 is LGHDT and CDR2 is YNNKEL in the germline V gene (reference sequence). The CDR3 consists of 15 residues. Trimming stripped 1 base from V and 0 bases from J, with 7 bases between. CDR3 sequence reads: CASSQGASSYNEQFF. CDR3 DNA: TGTGCCAGCAGCCAAGGGGCGAGCTCCTACAATGAGCAGTTCTTC.

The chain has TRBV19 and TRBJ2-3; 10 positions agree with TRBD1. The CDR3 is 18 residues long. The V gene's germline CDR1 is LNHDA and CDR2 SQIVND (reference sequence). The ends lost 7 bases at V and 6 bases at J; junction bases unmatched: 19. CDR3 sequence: CASTTSPGTGDRGDTQYF. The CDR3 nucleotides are TGTGCCAGTACCACCTCCCCCGGGACAGGGGACCGGGGTGATACGCAGTATTTT.

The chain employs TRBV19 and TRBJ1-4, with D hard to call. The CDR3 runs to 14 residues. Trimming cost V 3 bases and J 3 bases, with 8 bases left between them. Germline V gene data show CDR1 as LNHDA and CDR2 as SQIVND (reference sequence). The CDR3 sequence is CASSIAAANEKLFF. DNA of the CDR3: TGTGCCAGTAGTATTGCGGCAGCTAATGAAAAACTGTTTTTT.

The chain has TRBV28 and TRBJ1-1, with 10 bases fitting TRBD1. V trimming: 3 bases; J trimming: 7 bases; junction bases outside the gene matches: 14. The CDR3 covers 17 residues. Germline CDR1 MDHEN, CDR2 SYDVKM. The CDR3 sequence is CASSFSGTGAVSSEAFF. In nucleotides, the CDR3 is TGTGCCAGCAGTTTTTCCGGGACAGGGGCCGTATCTAGTGAAGCTTTCTTT.

The CDR3 coding sequence is TGTGCCAGCAGCAAAGCCGGCGGACAGCCCCAGCATTTT. It encodes CASSKAGGQPQHF. This chain connects TRBV21-1 to TRBJ1-5. TRBV21-1 is described as a pseudogene. The CDR3 contains 13 residues.

CDR3 region: CAISELSGYNEQFF. The DNA for the CDR3 is TGTGCCATCAGTGAGTTATCCGGCTACAATGAGCAGTTCTTC. The rearrangement links TRBV10-3 to TRBJ2-1; D gene unclear. V was cut by 1 base and J by 3 bases, with 7 bases left in between. CDR1 ENHRY and CDR2 SYGVKD come from the germline V gene. The CDR3 length is 14 residues.

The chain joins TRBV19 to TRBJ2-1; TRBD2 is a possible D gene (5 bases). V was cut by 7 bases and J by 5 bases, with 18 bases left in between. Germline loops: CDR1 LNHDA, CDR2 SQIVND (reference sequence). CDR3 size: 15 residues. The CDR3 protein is CASTPTRRTNNEQFF. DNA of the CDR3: TGTGCCAGTACCCCAACTAGGCGGACCAACAATGAGCAGTTCTTC.

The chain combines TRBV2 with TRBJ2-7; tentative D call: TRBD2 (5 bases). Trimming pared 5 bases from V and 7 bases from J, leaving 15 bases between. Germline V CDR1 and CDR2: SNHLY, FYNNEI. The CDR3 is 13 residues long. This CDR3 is CASSTRVLAEQYF. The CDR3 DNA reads TGTGCCAGCAGTACGCGGGTCCTCGCGGAGCAGTACTTC. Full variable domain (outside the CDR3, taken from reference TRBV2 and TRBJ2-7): EPEVTQTPSHQVTQMGQEVILRCVPISNHLYFYWYRQILGQKVEFLVSFYNNEISEKSEIFDDQFSVERPDGSNFTLKIRSTKLEDSAMYFCASSTRVLAEQYFGPGTRLTVT.

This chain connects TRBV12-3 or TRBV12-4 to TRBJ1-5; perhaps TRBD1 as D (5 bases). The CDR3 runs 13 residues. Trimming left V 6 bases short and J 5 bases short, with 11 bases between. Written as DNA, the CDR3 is TGTGCCAGCAGCGAGGGGAGGGATCAGCCCCAGCATTTT. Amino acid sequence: CASSEGRDQPQHF.

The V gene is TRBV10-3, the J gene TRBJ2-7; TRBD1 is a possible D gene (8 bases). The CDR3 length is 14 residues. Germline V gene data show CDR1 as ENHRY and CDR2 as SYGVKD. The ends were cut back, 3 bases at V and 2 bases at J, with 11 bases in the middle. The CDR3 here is CAISEQGGTYEQYF. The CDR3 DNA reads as TGTGCCATCAGTGAACAGGGGGGGACCTACGAGCAGTACTTC.

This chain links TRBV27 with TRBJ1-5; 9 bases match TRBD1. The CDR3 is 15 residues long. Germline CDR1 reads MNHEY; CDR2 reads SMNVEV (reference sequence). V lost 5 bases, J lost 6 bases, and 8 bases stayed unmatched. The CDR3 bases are TGTGCCAGCAGTATCGCGGGACAGGGCTCTCAGCCCCAGCATTTT. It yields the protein CASSIAGQGSQPQHF.